Shown below are 26 T cell receptor beta chains from a single sample sequenced in a study of blood T cells in healthy people across ages. A second PCR, run for roughly 7 to 11 cycles, used a sample-barcoded 5' primer plus a J-beta primer mix. Each CDR3 protein gets one entry after TCRdb re-called the 5' RACE reads with MiXCR. The sample holds 1.5 million to 1.9 million distinct CDR3 sequences, approximately 43% seen once. The sample comprised blood. These receptors were taken from a woman aged 18-29 years in good health.

This clonotype was found many times. This sequence joins TRBV9 and TRBJ1-5, with D tentatively TRBD1 (5 bases). V shed 0 bases and J shed 2 bases, with 6 bases lying between them. The CDR3 extends over 14 amino acids. CDR1 is SGDLS and CDR2 is YYNGEE in the germline V gene. The CDR3 loop reads CASSVEGGNQPQHF. CDR3 DNA sequence: TGTGCCAGCAGCGTAGAAGGGGGCAATCAGCCCCAGCATTTT.

This rearrangement joins TRBV7-8 to TRBJ2-4; D remains unclear. Near its end, the DNA agrees better with TRBJ2-5, so the J call may be wrong. This CDR3 is 14 amino acids long. CDR1 SGHVS and CDR2 FQNEAQ come from the germline V gene. The CDR3 DNA sequence: TGTGCCAGCAGCTTAGAATTCAGTTCAGAGACCCAGTACTTC. Translated: CASSLEFSSETQYF.

This clonotype has a handful of counts. The chain combines TRBV7-2 with TRBJ1-5; D remains unclear. V was trimmed by 1 base and J by 11 bases, leaving 9 bases between them. The germline V gene has CDR1 SGHTA and CDR2 FQGNSA. The CDR3 sequence is 12 residues long. The CDR3 DNA is TGTGCCAGCAGCTTAGTGACCCAGGCCCAGCATTTT. Amino acid sequence: CASSLVTQAQHF.

The V and J genes are TRBV29-1 and TRBJ1-1, with D possibly TRBD1 on 6 matching bases. The CDR3 extends over 14 amino acids. The V gene lost 6 bases and the J gene lost 1 base, with 15 bases spanning the gap. Germline CDR1 reads SQVTM; CDR2 reads ANQGSEA. The CDR3 region has the DNA TGCAGCGTCGAACTTCTGACAGGGAACACTGAAGCTTTCTTT. Amino acid sequence: CSVELLTGNTEAFF.

This clonotype was counted ten times or more. This chain joins TRBV6-5 and TRBJ1-2; 8 bases match TRBD1. The CDR3 is 13 amino acids. The V gene's germline CDR1 is MNHEY and CDR2 SVGAGI. J gave up 6 bases and V 6 bases, and 6 bases lay outside the gene matches. The CDR3 DNA is TGTGCCAGCAGATCACAGGGGGTAAATGGCTACACCTTC. This sequence encodes CASRSQGVNGYTF.

The chain carries TRBV6-2 or TRBV6-3 and TRBJ1-5, with D possibly being TRBD1 (5 bases). Looked up from germline, CDR1 is MNHEY and CDR2 is SVGEGT. Trimming cost V 2 bases and J 7 bases, with 15 bases left between them. CDR3 length: 15 residues. The CDR3 protein is CASSYTPGGLQPQHF. The CDR3 region has the DNA TGTGCCAGCAGTTACACACCCGGGGGGTTGCAGCCCCAGCATTTT.

The V call is TRBV5-6, the J call TRBJ2-3; D is unclear. CDR3 length: 12 residues. Trimming shortened V by 6 bases and J by 5 bases, and 10 bases separated the two germline ends. Germline V CDR1 and CDR2: SGHDT, YYEEEE. CDR3 protein: CASTEGGDTQYF. DNA of the CDR3: TGTGCCAGCACCGAAGGTGGAGATACGCAGTATTTT. Together with reference TRBV5-6 and TRBJ2-3, the CDR3 gives the full variable domain: DAGVTQSPTHLIKTRGQQVTLRCSPKSGHDTVSWYQQALGQGPQFIFQYYEEEERQRGNFPDRFSGHQFPNYSSELNVNALLLGDSALYLCASTEGGDTQYFGPGTRLTVL.

This chain connects TRBV6-2 or TRBV6-3 to TRBJ2-4, with 8 bases aligning to TRBD2. The CDR3 contains 16 residues. The germline CDR1 and CDR2 sequences are MNHEY and SVGEGT. V was clipped by 3 bases and J by 8 bases; unmatched bases: 12. CDR3 protein: CASSYSRTGGFDIQYF. The CDR3 coding sequence is TGTGCCAGCAGTTATTCCCGGACGGGAGGGTTCGACATTCAGTACTTC.

About this clonotype: A read error may explain this, as a much larger clone is one base away. The gene calls are TRBV4-1 and TRBJ1-1; 9 positions match TRBD1. Per germline, CDR1 MGHRA and CDR2 YSYEKL. This CDR3 is 15 amino acids long. CDR3 in amino acids: CASSPPGQGNTEVFF. In DNA, the CDR3 is TGCGCCAGCAGCCCGCCGGGACAGGGTAACACTGAAGTTTTCTTT.

The chain couples TRBV4-3 to TRBJ2-4, with 13 positions matching TRBD2. Per the germline V gene, CDR1 is LGHNA and CDR2 is YSLEER. CDR3 size: 15 residues. Trimming took 4 bases from V and 13 from J; bases not matched to a gene: 10. The CDR3 DNA reads as TGCGCCAGCAGCCTGGGACTAGCGGGAAGCGATGAGCAGTACTTC. Its translation: CASSLGLAGSDEQYF.

V gene TRBV4-3 combines with J gene TRBJ2-1, with no clear D. V lost 1 base to trimming and J lost 1 base, with 5 bases between them. Germline V lookup: CDR1 LGHNA, CDR2 YSLEER. CDR3 size: 14 residues. Here the CDR3 reads CASSQVDSYNEQFF. The DNA of the CDR3 is TGCGCCAGCAGCCAAGTGGATTCCTACAATGAGCAGTTCTTC.

This clonotype appeared a few times. The J gene is TRBJ2-3, the V gene TRBV11-2; D ambiguous. CDR3 length: 14 residues. Germline loops: CDR1 SGHAT, CDR2 FQNNGV. Trimming left V 1 base short and J 8 bases short, with 13 bases between. The CDR3 DNA reads as TGTGCCAGCAGCTTAGTTTTCGGGCCAACTACGCAGTATTTT. Its translation is CASSLVFGPTTQYF.

The chain links TRBV12-3 or TRBV12-4 to TRBJ1-5; no clear D. CDR3 size: 13 residues. The ends were cut back, 6 bases at V and 4 bases at J, with 10 bases in the middle. The CDR3 here is CASRAFGNQPQHF. The CDR3 DNA follows: TGTGCCAGCAGGGCCTTCGGGAATCAGCCCCAGCATTTT.

V is TRBV6-2 or TRBV6-3 and J is TRBJ2-7; TRBD1 aligns across 7 bases. Germline V gives CDR1 MNHEY, CDR2 SVGEGT. This CDR3 region has 15 residues. V lost 3 bases, J lost 4 bases, and 9 bases stayed unmatched. Here the CDR3 DNA reads TGTGCCAGCAGTTATATTCTAGGGGGCGGATACGAGCAGTACTTC. It translates to CASSYILGGGYEQYF.

This clonotype was detected only a few times. V and J are TRBV12-3 or TRBV12-4 and TRBJ1-6; TRBD1 is a possible D gene (5 bases). Trimming stripped 3 bases from V and 7 bases from J, with 10 bases between. The CDR3 covers 14 residues. The DNA of the CDR3 is TGTGCCAGCAGTTTTGCAGGGCGCAATTCACCCCTCCACTTT. The encoded protein is CASSFAGRNSPLHF.

The sample holds one count of this clonotype. The chain combines TRBV12-3 or TRBV12-4 with TRBJ2-3, with 11 bases aligning to TRBD2. The CDR3 is made up of 14 amino acids. The trim removed 6 bases at V and 6 bases at J, leaving 5 bases unmatched. CDR3 sequence: CASSFSGREDTQYF. CDR3 nucleotides: TGTGCCAGCAGCTTTAGCGGGAGGGAGGATACGCAGTATTTT.

This clonotype was counted only a few times. The rearrangement joins TRBV7-2 to TRBJ2-3; 8 bases agree with TRBD1. Trimming removed 6 bases from V and 5 bases from J; junction bases left unmatched: 4. The CDR3 contains 13 residues. The germline V gene has CDR1 SGHTA and CDR2 FQGNSA. CDR3 residues: CASRTGVGDTQYF. As DNA, the CDR3 is TGTGCCAGCAGGACAGGGGTTGGAGATACGCAGTATTTT.

The chain uses TRBV5-1 and TRBJ2-7, with 8 bases aligning to TRBD1. Looked up from germline, CDR1 is SGHRS and CDR2 is YFSETQ. The V and J ends lost 5 bases and 7 bases, in that order; junction bases with no gene match: 8. The CDR3 runs to 13 residues. Here the CDR3 DNA reads TGCGCCAGCAGAGGACAGGGCTACAATGAGCAGTACTTC. Translation gives CASRGQGYNEQYF.

The J gene is TRBJ1-5, the V gene TRBV6-6; D is perhaps TRBD1 (5 bases). Looked up from germline, CDR1 is MNHNY and CDR2 is SVGAGI (reference sequence). This CDR3 is built from 11 residues. V lost 6 bases and J 7 bases, leaving 7 bases between the germline ends. The CDR3 here is CASSTGQPQHF. The CDR3 DNA follows: TGTGCCAGCAGCACAGGCCAGCCCCAGCATTTT.

The chain recombines TRBV20-1 with TRBJ1-1; D call uncertain. The CDR3 sequence is 13 residues long. V shed 0 bases and J shed 11 bases, with 16 bases lying between them. CDR1 and CDR2 from the germline V gene are DFQATT and SNEGSKA (reference sequence). The CDR3 nucleotides read TGCAGTGCTAGAGATCGGCTCCGGATGGGGGCTTTCTTT. It specifies CSARDRLRMGAFF.

This chain connects TRBV7-9 to TRBJ1-4; D unresolved. CDR1 and CDR2 (germline): SEHNR, FQNEAQ (reference sequence). The CDR3 is made up of 16 amino acids. V lost 5 bases, J lost 8 bases, and 21 bases lay in between. CDR3 residues: CASSQTWGAPEEKLFF. The CDR3 DNA is TGTGCCAGCAGCCAAACGTGGGGAGCCCCGGAGGAAAAACTGTTTTTT. The whole variable domain, filled in from reference TRBV7-9 and TRBJ1-4, reads DTGVSQNPRHKITKRGQNVTFRCDPISEHNRLYWYRQTLGQGPEFLTYFQNEAQLEKSRLLSDRFSAERPKGSFSTLEIQRTEQGDSAMYLCASSQTWGAPEEKLFFGSGTQLSVL.

This clonotype was counted only a few times. The rearrangement joins TRBV6-4 to TRBJ2-1, with TRBD2 matching 7 bases. Germline V gives CDR1 MRHNA, CDR2 SNTAGT. The CDR3 has 15 residues. After removal of 0 bases from V and 8 bases from J, the junction contained 7 bases not matched to a gene. The CDR3 coding sequence is TGTGCCAGCAGTGACTCAACGGGGGGAGTCCATGAGCAGTTCTTC. The encoded protein is CASSDSTGGVHEQFF.

The gene calls are TRBV10-1 and TRBJ1-1; possible D gene TRBD1, 5 bases. This CDR3 is 13 amino acids long. V lost 3 bases and J 7 bases, leaving 12 bases between the germline ends. Per the germline V gene, CDR1 is WNHNN and CDR2 is SYGVQD (reference sequence). The CDR3 is CASSDGRAYEAFF. For the CDR3, the DNA is TGCGCCAGCAGTGACGGCAGGGCCTATGAAGCTTTCTTT.

This rearrangement joins TRBV5-1 to TRBJ2-5, with 8 nucleotides matching TRBD2. Germline CDR1 reads SGHRS; CDR2 reads YFSETQ. The trim removed 0 bases at V and 2 bases at J, leaving 9 bases unmatched. CDR3 length equals 17 residues. CDR3 amino acids: CASSLGASGSGQETQYF. The CDR3 coding sequence is TGCGCCAGCAGCTTGGGAGCCAGCGGGAGCGGACAAGAGACCCAGTACTTC.

The chain joins TRBV20-1 to TRBJ2-1; 12 bases fit TRBD2. CDR1 is DFQATT, CDR2 SNEGSKA, per germline (reference sequence). V was pared by 0 bases and J by 0 bases, with 12 bases of the junction left unmatched. The CDR3 contains 20 residues. In nucleotides, the CDR3 is TGCAGTGCTAGAGAAGGACTAGCGGGACCAAGCAGGAGCTCCTACAATGAGCAGTTCTTC. Translation: CSAREGLAGPSRSSYNEQFF.

The rearrangement joins TRBV5-5 to TRBJ2-5; the match to TRBD2 covers 8 bases. J lost 2 bases, V lost 0 bases, and 6 bases had no gene match. Germline V lookup: CDR1 SGHKS, CDR2 YYEKEE (reference sequence). This CDR3 spans 16 amino acids. The CDR3 is CASSLGSSGPQETQYF. CDR3 bases: TGTGCCAGCAGCTTGGGGTCTAGCGGGCCACAAGAGACCCAGTACTTC.